This T cell receptor beta chain was observed in a study of blood T cell repertoires in COVID-19. At the level of the study: Both acute and convalescent COVID-19 samples were obtained from the United States, Italy and Spain. In each case, the material was cDNA or gDNA derived from T cells, B-cell-depleted T cells, or PBMCs.

As originally analysed: Using reference gene primer amplification, nucleated cell counts were estimated. Data came from immunoSEQ multiplex PCR; TCRdb stores just in-frame clones and leaves some out. Clone size and the V and J calls come from that table; the DNA yielded D and trimming. Among 150,000 to 200,000 clones listed, 85% were seen once. CDR3 length equals 12 residues. V dropped 4 bases and J dropped 11 bases, with 17 bases sitting between them. The V gene's germline CDR1 is GTSNPN and CDR2 SVGIG (reference sequence). This rearrangement joins TRBV30 to TRBJ1-1, with D maybe TRBD1 (5 bases). This TCR was sampled from a human donor with acute or convalescent COVID-19. The donor label of this sample is uncertain. Sample: peripheral blood. CDR3 bases: TGTGCCTGGAATCACCGGGGGAATACGGCTTTCTTT. Translation: CAWNHRGNTAFF.